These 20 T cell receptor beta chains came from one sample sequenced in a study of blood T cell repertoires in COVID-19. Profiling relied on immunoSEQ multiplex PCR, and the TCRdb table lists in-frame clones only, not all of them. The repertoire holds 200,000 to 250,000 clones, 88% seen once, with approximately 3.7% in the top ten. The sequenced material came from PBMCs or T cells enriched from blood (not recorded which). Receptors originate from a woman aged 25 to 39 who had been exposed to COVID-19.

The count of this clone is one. Here the CDR3 reads CATADRGNQPQHF. The CDR3 DNA sequence: TGTGCCACCGCGGACAGGGGCAATCAGCCCCAGCATTTT. The V call is TRBV10-3, the J call TRBJ1-5; 8 nucleotides line up with TRBD1. In germline, CDR1 is ENHRY, CDR2 SYGVKD. J gave up 2 bases and V 10 bases, and 4 bases lay outside the gene matches. This CDR3 region has 13 residues.

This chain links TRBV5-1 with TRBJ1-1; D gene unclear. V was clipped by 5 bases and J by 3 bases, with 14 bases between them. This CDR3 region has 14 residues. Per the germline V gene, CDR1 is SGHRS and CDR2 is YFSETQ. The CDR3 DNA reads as TGCGCCAGCAGTCCCCAACTTTTGGACACTGAAGCTTTCTTT. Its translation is CASSPQLLDTEAFF.

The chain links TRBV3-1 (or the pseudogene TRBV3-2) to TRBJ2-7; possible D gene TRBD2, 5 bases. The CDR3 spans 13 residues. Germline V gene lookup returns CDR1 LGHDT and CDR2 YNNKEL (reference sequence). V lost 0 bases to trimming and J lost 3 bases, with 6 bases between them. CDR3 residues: CASSQEEGYEQYF. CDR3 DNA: TGTGCCAGCAGCCAAGAAGAGGGCTACGAGCAGTACTTC.

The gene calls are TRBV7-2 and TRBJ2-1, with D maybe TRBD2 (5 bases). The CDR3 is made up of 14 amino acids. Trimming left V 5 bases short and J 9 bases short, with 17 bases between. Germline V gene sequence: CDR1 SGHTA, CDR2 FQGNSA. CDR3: CASSQERGKAEQFF. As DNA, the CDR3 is TGTGCCAGCAGCCAAGAAAGAGGGAAGGCTGAGCAGTTCTTC.

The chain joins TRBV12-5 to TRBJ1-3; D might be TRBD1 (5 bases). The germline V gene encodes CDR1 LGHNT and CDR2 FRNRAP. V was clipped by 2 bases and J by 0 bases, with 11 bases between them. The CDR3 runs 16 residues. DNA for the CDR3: TGTGCTAGTGGTTTGTCAGGGTCGAGCTCTGGAAACACCATATATTTT. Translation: CASGLSGSSSGNTIYF. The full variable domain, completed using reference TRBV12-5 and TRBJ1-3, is DARVTQTPRHKVTEMGQEVTMRCQPILGHNTVFWYRQTMMQGLELLAYFRNRAPLDDSGMPKDRFSAEMPDATLATLKIQPSEPRDSAVYFCASGLSGSSSGNTIYFGEGSWLTVV.

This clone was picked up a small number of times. The CDR3 region has the DNA TGTGCCAGCAGTTACTCGAAGGGGGCGAGGATAGCTGAGCAGTTCTTC. Amino acids: CASSYSKGARIAEQFF. The rearrangement uses TRBV6-5 and TRBJ2-1, with 7 bases fitting TRBD1. The germline V gene has CDR1 MNHEY and CDR2 SVGAGI. The CDR3 totals 16 residues. V shed 0 bases and J 9 bases; nucleotides not matched to a gene: 11.

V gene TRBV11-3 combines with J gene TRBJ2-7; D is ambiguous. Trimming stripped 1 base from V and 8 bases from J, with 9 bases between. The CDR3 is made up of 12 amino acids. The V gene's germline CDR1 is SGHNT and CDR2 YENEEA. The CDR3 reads CASSLGSTQQYF. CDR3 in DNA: TGTGCCAGCAGCTTAGGCTCTACGCAGCAGTACTTC. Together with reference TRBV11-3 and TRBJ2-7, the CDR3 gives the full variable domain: EAGVVQSPRYKIIEKKQPVAFWCNPISGHNTLYWYLQNLGQGPELLIRYENEEAVDDSQLPKDRFSAERLKGVDSTLKIQPAELGDSAVYLCASSLGSTQQYFGPGTRLTVT.

The CDR3 loop reads CASSENSGPNTEAFF. The CDR3 DNA reads TGTGCCAGCAGTGAAAATTCAGGGCCGAACACTGAAGCTTTCTTT. The rearrangement joins TRBV6-1 to TRBJ1-1, with a tentative D call TRBD1 (5 bases). The CDR3 is made up of 15 amino acids. The germline V gene encodes CDR1 MNHNS and CDR2 SASEGT. The V gene lost 2 bases and the J gene lost 1 base, with 11 bases spanning the gap.

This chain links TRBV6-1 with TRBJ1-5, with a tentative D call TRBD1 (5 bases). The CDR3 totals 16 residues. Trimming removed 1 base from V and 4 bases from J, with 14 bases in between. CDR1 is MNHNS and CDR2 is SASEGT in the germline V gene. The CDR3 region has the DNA TGTGCCAGCAGTGAAGGAATTGGCGGGGCGAATCAGCCCCAGCATTTT. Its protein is CASSEGIGGANQPQHF.

The CDR3 bases are TGTGCCAGTAGTATATACCACCTAGCGGGAGTGCAGGAGACCCAGTACTTC. It is translated as CASSIYHLAGVQETQYF. The rearrangement uses TRBV19 and TRBJ2-5, with 10 bases matching TRBD2. Looked up from germline, CDR1 is LNHDA and CDR2 is SQIVND (reference sequence). Trimming at V came to 2 bases and at J to 5 bases, leaving 11 bases not matched to a gene. The CDR3 is made up of 17 amino acids.

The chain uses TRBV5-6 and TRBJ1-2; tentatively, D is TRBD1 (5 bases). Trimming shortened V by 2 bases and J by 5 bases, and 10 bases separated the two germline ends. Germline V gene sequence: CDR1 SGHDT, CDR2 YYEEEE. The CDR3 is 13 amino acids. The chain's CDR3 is CASSLKGKYGYTF. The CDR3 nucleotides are TGTGCCAGCAGCTTAAAGGGGAAATATGGCTACACCTTC.

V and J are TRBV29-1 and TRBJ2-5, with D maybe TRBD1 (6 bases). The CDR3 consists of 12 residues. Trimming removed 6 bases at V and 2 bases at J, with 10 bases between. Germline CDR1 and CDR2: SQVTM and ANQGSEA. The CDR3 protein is CSVATGQETQYF. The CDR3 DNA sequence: TGCAGCGTAGCGACAGGACAAGAGACCCAGTACTTC. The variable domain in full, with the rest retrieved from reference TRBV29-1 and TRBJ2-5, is SAVISQKPSRDICQRGTSLTIQCQVDSQVTMMFWYRQQPGQSLTLIATANQGSEATYESGFVIDKFPISRPNLTFSTLTVSNMSPEDSSIYLCSVATGQETQYFGPGTRLLVL.

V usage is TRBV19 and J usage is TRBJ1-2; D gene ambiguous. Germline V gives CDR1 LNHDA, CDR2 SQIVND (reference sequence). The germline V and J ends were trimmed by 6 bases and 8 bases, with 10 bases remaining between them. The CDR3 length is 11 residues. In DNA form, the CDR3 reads TGTGCCAGTAGAAGGGCGGGAGGCTACACCTTC. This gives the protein CASRRAGGYTF. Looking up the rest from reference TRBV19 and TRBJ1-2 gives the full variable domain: DGGITQSPKYLFRKEGQNVTLSCEQNLNHDAMYWYRQDPGQGLRLIYYSQIVNDFQKGDIAEGYSVSREKKESFPLTVTSAQKNPTAFYLCASRRAGGYTFGSGTRLTVV.

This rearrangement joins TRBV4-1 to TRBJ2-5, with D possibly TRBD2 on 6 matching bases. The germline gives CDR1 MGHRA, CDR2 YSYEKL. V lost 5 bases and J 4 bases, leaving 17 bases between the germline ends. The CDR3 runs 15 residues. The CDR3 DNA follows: TGCGCCAGCAGCTTCCTAGCGAGAGGACGAGAGACCCAGTACTTC. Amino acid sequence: CASSFLARGRETQYF.

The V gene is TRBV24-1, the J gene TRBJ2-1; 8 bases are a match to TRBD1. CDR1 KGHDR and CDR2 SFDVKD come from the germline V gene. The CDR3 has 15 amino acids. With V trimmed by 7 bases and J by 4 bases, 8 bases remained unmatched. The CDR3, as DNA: TGTGCCACCAGCGCACAAGGACAGGGTTACAATGAGCAGTTCTTC. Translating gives CATSAQGQGYNEQFF.

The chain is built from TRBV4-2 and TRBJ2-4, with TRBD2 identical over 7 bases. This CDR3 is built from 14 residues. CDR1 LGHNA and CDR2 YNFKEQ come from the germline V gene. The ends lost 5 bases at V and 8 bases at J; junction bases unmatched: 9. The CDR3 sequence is CASSSGTTQDIQYF. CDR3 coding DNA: TGTGCCAGCAGCTCCGGGACTACTCAGGACATTCAGTACTTC.

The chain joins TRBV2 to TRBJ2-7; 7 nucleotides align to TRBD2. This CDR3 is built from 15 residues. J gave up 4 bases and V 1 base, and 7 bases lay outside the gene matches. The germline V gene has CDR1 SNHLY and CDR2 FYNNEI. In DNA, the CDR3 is TGTGCCAGCAGTGAAGACTCAGCGGGGAATTACGAGCAGTACTTC. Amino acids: CASSEDSAGNYEQYF.

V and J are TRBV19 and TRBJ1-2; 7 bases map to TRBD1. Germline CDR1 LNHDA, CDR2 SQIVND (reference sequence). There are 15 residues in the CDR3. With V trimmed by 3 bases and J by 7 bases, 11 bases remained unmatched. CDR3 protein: CASSIIRRGAAGYTF. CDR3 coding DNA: TGTGCCAGTAGTATCATCCGCAGGGGGGCGGCTGGCTACACCTTC.

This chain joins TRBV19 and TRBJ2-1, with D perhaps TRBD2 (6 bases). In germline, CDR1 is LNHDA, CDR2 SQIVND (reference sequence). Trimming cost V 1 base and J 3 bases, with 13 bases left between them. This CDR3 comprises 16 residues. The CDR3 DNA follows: TGTGCCAGTAGTATAGGTCGGGAGCTTATCTACAATGAGCAGTTCTTC. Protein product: CASSIGRELIYNEQFF.

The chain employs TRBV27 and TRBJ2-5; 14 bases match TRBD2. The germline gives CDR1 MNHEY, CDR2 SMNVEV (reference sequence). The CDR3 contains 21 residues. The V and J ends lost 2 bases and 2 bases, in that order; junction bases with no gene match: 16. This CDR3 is CASSLRPAPGTSGRLQETQYF. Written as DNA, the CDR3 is TGTGCCAGCAGTTTAAGGCCCGCCCCCGGGACTAGCGGGAGATTACAAGAGACCCAGTACTTC.